This TCR beta chain emerged from a study of beta chain features in type 1 diabetes. Reverse transcription of all isolated RNA meant that expressed TCRB transcripts were sequenced. Libraries were prepared by immunoSEQ multiplex PCR; TCRdb keeps only in-frame clonotypes and omits some of them. The sample holds about 320,000 clones, around 15% seen once. This clone was counted ten times or more. CDR3 size: 16 residues. Germline assignment: CDR1 SGDLS and CDR2 YYNGEE. V lost 0 bases, J lost 0 bases, and 12 bases lay in between. What was sequenced was central memory CD4+ T cells from blood. The TCR sequence derives from a man aged 30-40 years in good health. The chain has TRBV9 and TRBJ1-1; D ambiguous. The CDR3 bases are TGTGCCAGCAGCGTAGGTGGTGGAGGAGTGAACACTGAAGCTTTCTTT. It is translated as CASSVGGGGVNTEAFF.